This TCR beta chain was retrieved from a study of long-term antiretroviral therapy in people with HIV. The CDR3 consists of 15 residues. CDR1 and CDR2 (germline): MNHEY, SVGAGI. Trimming removed 0 bases at V and 2 bases at J, with 8 bases between. Turning to this clone: The target antigen is unknown.

Investigators performed immunoSEQ version v3.0 at survey level. Per-sample targets for sequencing were roughly 35,000-50,000 T-cell genomes. Clones were read by immunoSEQ multiplex PCR, and TCRdb kept only the in-frame ones, dropping some. The repertoire holds around 8,600 clones, with over 60% as singletons. Study-level results: Blood was collected between the mid-2000s and the late 2010s, possibly under older ART regimens. In samples taken after ART, diversity increased but remained below transplant donor control levels. The study lacked data on ART adherence, viral resistance or therapy changes.

The TCR originated in a man aged 35-49 years with HIV. The source was unsorted PBMCs, collected 0.6 years before starting antiretroviral therapy. The genes are TRBV6-5 and TRBJ1-5; D ambiguous. The CDR3 here is CASSYSGVGNQPQHF. CDR3 coding DNA: TGTGCCAGCAGTTACTCTGGGGTGGGCAATCAGCCCCAGCATTTT.